The 30 T cell receptor beta chains in this list originate from one sample, sequenced in a study of T cells in Graves' hyperthyroidism and ophthalmopathy. It was RNA transcripts that yielded the amplified TCR beta CDR3 regions. The HTBI primer set served for first-round RT-PCR of the TCR CDR3. From the multiplex PCR reads, TCRdb called clonotypes with MiXCR, one entry per CDR3 protein. The sample consists of roughly 500,000 distinct CDR3 sequences, roughly 14% of them appearing once. The sequenced sample was blood. Every receptor here comes from a woman aged 25 to 39 with Graves' hyperthyroidism that later progressed to Graves' ophthalmopathy.

This clonotype was observed at least ten times. The rearrangement links TRBV12-3 or TRBV12-4 to TRBJ1-2, with TRBD1 as a possible D gene (5 bases). There are 12 residues in the CDR3. V gave up 7 bases and J gave up 4 bases, with 10 bases separating them. As DNA, the CDR3 is TGTGCCAGCACGGAGGGGAGCTATGGCTACACCTTC. It yields the protein CASTEGSYGYTF.

This clonotype was seen many times. CDR3 nucleotide sequence: TGTGCCAGCAGTACGTTGGGACAGCTTTATGGCTACACCTTC. Encoded protein: CASSTLGQLYGYTF. The rearrangement joins TRBV6-1 to TRBJ1-2, with 7 bases aligning to TRBD1. Per germline, CDR1 MNHNS and CDR2 SASEGT. The V gene end was trimmed by 5 bases and the J gene end by 5 bases; junction bases not matched to a gene: 8. The CDR3 covers 14 residues.

This clonotype was seen just once. As the CDR3 is not closed by the conserved phenylalanine or tryptophan, this likely results from a read error. V usage is TRBV12-5 and J usage is TRBJ1-5; TRBD1 matches at 8 bases. Germline CDR1 and CDR2: LGHNT and FRNRAP. CDR3 length equals 17 residues. The V segment lost 0 bases and the J segment 1 base; nucleotides outside the gene matches: 5. CDR3 loop: CASGLVLRTGSNQPQHL. In DNA, the CDR3 is TGTGCTAGTGGTTTGGTACTAAGGACAGGGAGCAATCAGCCCCAGCATTTA.

The J gene is TRBJ2-3, the V gene TRBV5-8; possibly TRBD1 or TRBD2 for D (5 bases each). CDR1 SGHTS and CDR2 YDEGEE come from the germline V gene. The CDR3 has 15 residues. Trimming stripped 0 bases from V and 5 bases from J, with 13 bases between. The CDR3 DNA follows: TGTGCCAGCAGCTTGGCCGGGACGGGGCGAGATACGCAGTATTTT. Translation gives CASSLAGTGRDTQYF.

This clonotype was found many times. V usage is TRBV2 and J usage is TRBJ2-4; unclear D gene. Per germline, CDR1 SNHLY and CDR2 FYNNEI. Between the trimmed V and J ends, which lost 2 bases and 0 bases, there was a span of 5 bases. The CDR3 contains 14 residues. In DNA form, the CDR3 reads TGTGCCAGCAGTGAACCTGGAGCCAAAAACATTCAGTACTTC. It specifies CASSEPGAKNIQYF.

This clonotype was recorded at least ten times. The V call is TRBV12-3 or TRBV12-4, the J call TRBJ2-5, with 7 bases aligning to TRBD1. The CDR3 is 20 amino acids. Trimming cost V 5 bases and J 5 bases; bases outside gene matches: 26. The CDR3 region is CASSPPGGGLVWEKKETQYF. CDR3 DNA sequence: TGTGCCAGCAGTCCCCCAGGGGGTGGTCTCGTGTGGGAGAAGAAGGAGACCCAGTACTTC.

This clonotype has ten or more counts. The chain uses TRBV24-1 and TRBJ2-7, with D perhaps matching TRBD2 (5 bases). The CDR3 loop spans 13 amino acids. With 3 bases removed from V and 6 bases from J, the gap between germline ends came to 11 bases. Germline CDR1 reads KGHDR; CDR2 reads SFDVKD. The CDR3 DNA reads TGTGCCACCAGTGATGACCCCCGGGGCGAGCAGTACTTC. It specifies CATSDDPRGEQYF.

Of note for this clonotype: This sequence may be a read error, since a much larger clone differs from it by one base. The rearrangement joins TRBV27 to TRBJ2-1; the D call may be TRBD1 or TRBD2 (5 bases each). This CDR3 comprises 14 residues. Germline V CDR1 and CDR2: MNHEY, SMNVEV (reference sequence). V was shortened by 2 bases and J by 8 bases, with 13 bases between the two germline ends. The CDR3: CASSLRDLSYEQFF. The CDR3 nucleotides read TGTGCCAGCAGTTTACGGGACCTGAGTTATGAGCAGTTCTTC.

This clonotype came up a few times. The chain is built from TRBV20-1 and TRBJ1-1; unclear D gene. Germline loops: CDR1 DFQATT, CDR2 SNEGSKA (reference sequence). The CDR3 length is 16 residues. The V end lost 3 bases, the J end lost 1 base, and 18 bases lay between the germline ends. CDR3 nucleotides: TGCAGTGCTAGCATCTACGCGCTTGGACGGAACACTGAAGCTTTCTTT. It encodes CSASIYALGRNTEAFF.

Ten or more counts support this clonotype. The chain combines TRBV12-3 or TRBV12-4 with TRBJ2-5; 8 nucleotides line up with TRBD2. V trimming: 3 bases; J trimming: 3 bases; junction bases outside the gene matches: 9. The CDR3 totals 16 residues. Here the CDR3 reads CASSFGGAFLEETQYF. CDR3 DNA: TGTGCCAGCAGTTTCGGGGGGGCGTTCTTGGAAGAGACCCAGTACTTC.

The rearrangement uses TRBV14 and TRBJ1-2; D is uncertain. In germline, CDR1 is SGHDN, CDR2 FVKESK. V lost 6 bases and J 4 bases, leaving 12 bases between the germline ends. CDR3 size: 13 residues. CDR3 protein: CASSLDPFYGYTF. The CDR3 DNA sequence: TGTGCCAGCAGTCTTGATCCCTTCTATGGCTACACCTTC.

This clonotype was seen many times. The chain joins TRBV28 to TRBJ1-2; 7 bases fit TRBD1. The CDR3 sequence is 14 residues long. The J segment lost 4 bases and the V segment lost 3 bases, leaving 5 bases of the junction unmatched. The germline CDR1 and CDR2 sequences are MDHEN and SYDVKM. CDR3 nucleotide sequence: TGTGCCAGCAGTTTGACAGGGCGCAGCTATGGCTACACCTTC. It specifies CASSLTGRSYGYTF.

This clonotype is a singleton in its sample. CDR3 bases: TGTGCCAGCAGTGAACGGTGGTCGGGGTTGAGCGGAGAAGGGAACAAAAACATTCAGTACTTC. Amino acid sequence: CASSERWSGLSGEGNKNIQYF. The chain has TRBV2 and TRBJ2-4; TRBD2 is a possible D gene (5 bases). This CDR3 contains 21 residues. Trimming removed 2 bases from V and 3 bases from J, with 29 bases in between. Germline V lookup: CDR1 SNHLY, CDR2 FYNNEI. The full variable domain, in which reference TRBV2 and TRBJ2-4 provide the parts outside the CDR3, is EPEVTQTPSHQVTQMGQEVILRCVPISNHLYFYWYRQILGQKVEFLVSFYNNEISEKSEIFDDQFSVERPDGSNFTLKIRSTKLEDSAMYFCASSERWSGLSGEGNKNIQYFGAGTRLSVL.

This clonotype has at least ten counts. The chain recombines TRBV27 with TRBJ2-2, with D hard to call. V was pared by 6 bases and J by 6 bases, with 8 bases between. The length of the CDR3 is 12 residues. The germline CDR1 and CDR2 sequences are MNHEY and SMNVEV (reference sequence). CDR3 bases: TGTGCCAGCAGCCCTCCGGCCGGGGAGCTGTTTTTT. This encodes CASSPPAGELFF.

This clonotype showed up many times. V and J are TRBV29-1 and TRBJ1-5; possible D gene TRBD1, 6 bases. CDR1 is SQVTM and CDR2 is ANQGSEA in the germline V gene. V was shortened by 5 bases and J by 11 bases, with 16 bases between the two germline ends. The CDR3 is 12 residues long. In DNA, the CDR3 is TGCAGCGTTACAGGGCCCAAGGGGGCCCAGCATTTT. Residues: CSVTGPKGAQHF.

The table lists this clonotype with many counts. This sequence joins TRBV12-3 or TRBV12-4 and TRBJ1-5; D call uncertain. The length of the CDR3 is 14 residues. V was clipped by 2 bases and J by 6 bases, with 11 bases between them. The CDR3 DNA sequence: TGTGCCAGCAGTTTATCCCTTCTCGCTCAGCCCCAGCATTTT. This sequence encodes CASSLSLLAQPQHF.

Many counts were recorded for this clonotype. CDR3 coding DNA: TGTGCCATCCGGGATCCCAAGAGCTCCTACAATGAGCAGTTCTTC. It is translated as CAIRDPKSSYNEQFF. The genes are TRBV10-3 and TRBJ2-1; maybe TRBD2 (5 bases). V was trimmed by 8 bases and J by 0 bases, leaving 14 bases between them. CDR3 length: 15 amino acids. CDR1 and CDR2 (germline): ENHRY, SYGVKD.

The gene calls are TRBV7-2 and TRBJ1-2; the D gene is possibly TRBD1 (6 bases). CDR3 length: 14 residues. The germline V gene has CDR1 SGHTA and CDR2 FQGNSA. Trimming took 5 bases from V and 4 from J, leaving 14 bases between them. CDR3 region: CASSTYRDPYGYTF. CDR3 DNA: TGTGCCAGCAGCACTTACAGGGATCCCTATGGCTACACCTTC.

The genes are TRBV29-1 and TRBJ1-1; D uncertain. Germline-derived CDR1 and CDR2 are SQVTM and ANQGSEA. The CDR3 has 13 amino acids. V was cut by 4 bases and J by 3 bases, with 12 bases left in between. The CDR3 DNA is TGCAGCGTTGGAGGCACACTGTACACTGAAGCTTTCTTT. The encoded protein is CSVGGTLYTEAFF.

At least ten counts were recorded for this clonotype. The rearrangement joins TRBV28 to TRBJ1-2; a weak D match, TRBD1 (6 bases). This CDR3 contains 14 residues. The germline gives CDR1 MDHEN, CDR2 SYDVKM. V was shortened by 3 bases and J by 3 bases, with 11 bases between the two germline ends. This CDR3 is CASSFRGGHYGYTF. The CDR3 region has the DNA TGTGCCAGCAGTTTCAGGGGCGGGCACTATGGCTACACCTTC.

The rearrangement joins TRBV6-1 to TRBJ1-3; 7 positions match TRBD1. This CDR3 comprises 15 residues. J was trimmed by 3 bases and V by 5 bases; bases with no gene match: 7. CDR1 is MNHNS and CDR2 is SASEGT in the germline V gene. CDR3 nucleotide sequence: TGTGCCAGCAGTTGGATCAGGGGGAGTGGAAACACCATATATTTT. As protein: CASSWIRGSGNTIYF.

This clonotype appeared many times. The chain couples TRBV11-1 to TRBJ2-2; 8 bases map to TRBD2. The CDR3 runs to 16 residues. Germline V gives CDR1 SGHAT, CDR2 FQDESV (reference sequence). The V and J ends lost 5 bases and 6 bases, in that order; junction bases with no gene match: 11. The CDR3 spells CASSPRGGPSPGELFF. CDR3 DNA sequence: TGTGCCAGCAGCCCACGGGGGGGGCCCTCCCCCGGGGAGCTGTTTTTT.

V is TRBV14 and J is TRBJ2-1; D is possibly TRBD2 (5 bases). The germline gives CDR1 SGHDN, CDR2 FVKESK. Trimming took 4 bases from V and 10 from J, leaving 11 bases between them. This CDR3 spans 12 amino acids. In DNA, the CDR3 is TGTGCCAGCAGCCTGAGACTAAAAGAGCAGTTCTTC. It encodes CASSLRLKEQFF.

The chain has TRBV29-1 and TRBJ1-4; the D gene is possibly TRBD1 (6 bases). Trimming took off 3 bases at V and 10 bases at J, with 18 bases between the two ends. CDR1 and CDR2 from the germline V gene are SQVTM and ANQGSEA. The CDR3 covers 14 residues. The CDR3 nucleotides are TGCAGCGTTGAGTTTTTGGGGGCGTCGGGAAAACTGTTTTTT. This encodes CSVEFLGASGKLFF.

This clonotype was counted ten times or more. V gene TRBV27 combines with J gene TRBJ1-1, with D uncertain. The germline V gene has CDR1 MNHEY and CDR2 SMNVEV (reference sequence). The CDR3 has 13 residues. V was shortened by 6 bases and J by 1 base, with 9 bases between the two germline ends. The CDR3 DNA reads as TGTGCCAGCAGGGCAACAGCGAACACTGAAGCTTTCTTT. Its translation: CASRATANTEAFF.

This clonotype has at least ten counts. The CDR3 sequence is CSVEEEGSYEQYF. CDR3 DNA: TGCAGCGTTGAAGAGGAGGGGTCCTACGAGCAGTACTTC. This chain joins TRBV29-1 and TRBJ2-7; the D gene is possibly TRBD2 (6 bases). Germline V CDR1 and CDR2: SQVTM, ANQGSEA. The CDR3 spans 13 residues. The ends were cut back, 0 bases at V and 1 base at J, with 7 bases in the middle.

This clonotype was seen many times. This chain joins TRBV5-1 and TRBJ1-2; D gene unclear. CDR1 is SGHRS and CDR2 is YFSETQ in the germline V gene. Trimming took off 8 bases at V and 2 bases at J, with 10 bases between the two ends. The CDR3 is 12 amino acids. CDR3 in amino acids: CARNLRNYGYTF. As DNA, the CDR3 is TGCGCCAGGAATCTGCGGAACTATGGCTACACCTTC.

This clonotype was detected ten times or more. The gene calls are TRBV24-1 and TRBJ2-7, with 8 bases fitting TRBD2. This CDR3 contains 14 residues. V trimming: 5 bases; J trimming: 3 bases; junction bases outside the gene matches: 5. The germline V gene encodes CDR1 KGHDR and CDR2 SFDVKD. For the CDR3, the DNA is TGTGCCACCAGTGCAGCGGGAGACCTCTACGAGCAGTACTTC. Translated: CATSAAGDLYEQYF.

This clonotype was detected many times. This chain uses TRBV6-2 or TRBV6-3 with TRBJ2-5; D perhaps matches TRBD1 (5 bases). The length of the CDR3 is 15 residues. Trimming removed 2 bases from V and 5 bases from J, with 15 bases in between. Per germline, CDR1 MNHEY and CDR2 SVGEGT. The CDR3 DNA sequence: TGTGCCAGCAGTTACCGGCAGGGCTCAAGGGAGACCCAGTACTTC. This encodes CASSYRQGSRETQYF.

This clonotype was counted at least ten times. The chain links TRBV3-1 to TRBJ2-3; 7 bases are a match to TRBD2. This CDR3 is 16 amino acids long. CDR1 is LGHDT, CDR2 YNNKEL, per germline (reference sequence). The junction had 10 bases not matched to a gene; V was cut back by 3 bases and J by 4 bases. DNA of the CDR3: TGTGCCAGCAGCCACTACGGCGGGAGTGTAGCAGATACGCAGTATTTT. Translation gives CASSHYGGSVADTQYF.